The present T cell receptor beta chain was sequenced within a study of blood T cell repertoires in COVID-19 (TCRdb year 2020). Background for the entire study: Samples from collaborators originated in the United States, Italy and Spain and spanned both the acute and convalescent phases of COVID-19. The material from the prospective study consisted of cDNA or gDNA derived from T cells, B-cell-depleted T cells, or PBMCs. Deeply sampled blood TCRbeta repertoires from subjects exposed to, actively infected with, or recovered from COVID-19 were included in the dataset. The repertoires were released in a freely available public database intended as a resource for research on the immune response to SARS-CoV-2. The samples were drawn from the first 160 participants of the ongoing ImmuneRACE study and from 1,254 subjects provided by 6 global collaborators. The sample metadata nearly always contained a de-identified subject ID, COVID-19 status, age in years and sex. HLA class I and class II types, where available, came from metadata supplied by the sample provider rather than from assay-based typing.

As concerns this clone: Which antigen it targets is not known. Base qualities are missing; no much larger clone stands one base away.

V sheds 5 bases and J sheds 3 bases, leaving 14 bases between their ends. Including the terminal cysteine and phenylalanine, the CDR3 comprises 15 residues. CDR3 DNA is the only sequence kept; it has 45 bases, read in frame from the first base. Based on the germline V gene, the CDR1 and CDR2 sequences are SGHVS and FNYEAQ. TCRbeta CDR3 regions were amplified from genomic DNA by means of the immunoSEQ Assay, a bias-controlled multiplex PCR. In the source study's methods: Nucleated cell counts per sample were estimated from amplification of reference gene primers within the assay. To quantify the absolute abundance of each unique TCRbeta CDR3 rearrangement, sequence reads were collapsed and filtered. For each sample, productive Simpson clonality was calculated as the square root of Simpson's diversity index across productive rearrangements. The source is immuneACCESS, and TCRdb retained only in-frame sequences with V and J called. Part of the clones is not carried over; for the studies checked, unresolved V genes explain less than half of this, and the remainder is unexplained. V and J calls and clone size are given by that table; D and trimming were obtained from the DNA. The sample table shows about 190,000 clones, and under 90% are seen once. Jointly, the top ten make up less than 20% of the sample.

Whole blood was collected in K2EDTA tubes by collaborating institutions according to the institutions' own protocols. For TCRbeta analysis, collaborators shipped samples as frozen whole blood, isolated PBMCs, or DNA extracted from either of those sample types. Results and caveats for the whole study, not just this receptor: Clinical and demographic metadata were provided uncurated, with the amount varying by source and participant.

The receptor was isolated from a human donor in a cohort sampled during active COVID-19. Sequenced sample: peripheral blood. Recombination linked TRBV7-6 to TRBJ2-1; the D gene remains uncertain. The DNA sequence is given as TGTGCCAGCAGCCCCGGCGGCGGCTTCTACAATGAGCAGTTCTTC. Its amino acids are CASSPGGGFYNEQFF.